Shown below are 29 T cell receptor beta chains from a single sample sequenced in a study of vaccination and CD4 T cells after COVID-19. Described treatment: roughly nine-day PBMC culture with coronavirus spike peptide pools or control peptides (ViraFEST assay). Sequencing of DNA taken from cultured CD4+ T cells relied on the Oncomine TCR Beta short-read assay. From the PCR reads, TCRdb called clonotypes with MiXCR, one entry per CDR3 protein. Here the sample spans roughly 16,000 distinct CDR3 sequences, around 79% being singletons. No antigen has been identified for these receptors. Sequenced material: CD4+ T cells from blood, cultured in vitro, taken after SARS-CoV-2 vaccination. These TCRs come from a human donor who received a COVID-19 vaccine.

This chain connects TRBV2 to TRBJ2-2, with D perhaps TRBD1 (5 bases). This CDR3 has 13 residues. V gave up 7 bases and J gave up 3 bases, with 9 bases separating them. Looked up from germline, CDR1 is SNHLY and CDR2 is FYNNEI. This CDR3 is CASKLTDTGELFF. The CDR3 nucleotides are TGTGCCAGCAAATTGACAGACACCGGGGAGCTGTTTTTT.

The CDR3, as DNA: TGTGCCAGCAGCCGGACAGGGGGCCAAGAGACCCAGTACTTC. The encoded protein is CASSRTGGQETQYF. The chain uses TRBV5-4 and TRBJ2-5, with 10 bases lining up with TRBD1. The CDR3 is 14 residues long. With V trimmed by 4 bases and J by 1 base, 1 base remained unmatched. Looked up from germline, CDR1 is SGHNT and CDR2 is YYREEE (reference sequence). Together with reference TRBV5-4 and TRBJ2-5, the CDR3 gives the full variable domain: ETGVTQSPTHLIKTRGQQVTLRCSSQSGHNTVSWYQQALGQGPQFIFQYYREEENGRGNFPPRFSGLQFPNYSSELNVNALELDDSALYLCASSRTGGQETQYFGPGTRLLVL.

Only a few counts were recorded for this clonotype. The rearrangement joins TRBV6-1 to TRBJ2-7; D is perhaps TRBD2 (6 bases). The CDR3 sequence is 14 residues long. Germline lookup yields CDR1 MNHNS and CDR2 SASEGT. V lost 4 bases, J lost 4 bases, and 14 bases lay in between. The CDR3 DNA follows: TGTGCCAGCAGTGGAGGGAGGCAGCAGTACGAGCAGTACTTC. Translating it yields CASSGGRQQYEQYF.

V gene TRBV12-3 or TRBV12-4 combines with J gene TRBJ2-2; D not certain. Between the trimmed V and J ends, which lost 7 bases and 2 bases, there was a span of 5 bases. The CDR3 is made up of 12 amino acids. The CDR3 sequence is CASTINTGELFF. Written as DNA, the CDR3 is TGTGCCAGCACCATAAACACCGGGGAGCTGTTTTTT.

This clonotype turned up a few times. V and J are TRBV7-2 and TRBJ1-6; 7 bases line up with TRBD1. The J segment lost 2 bases and the V segment lost 3 bases, leaving 7 bases of the junction unmatched. The CDR3 consists of 17 residues. In germline, CDR1 is SGHTA, CDR2 FQGNSA. The CDR3: CASSLGQSPAYNSPLHF. In DNA, the CDR3 is TGTGCCAGCAGCTTGGGACAGTCCCCCGCCTATAATTCACCCCTCCACTTT.

This chain uses TRBV24-1 with TRBJ1-2; no clear D gene. There are 14 residues in the CDR3. Trimming took off 3 bases at V and 6 bases at J, with 13 bases between the two ends. Germline V gene lookup returns CDR1 KGHDR and CDR2 SFDVKD. The CDR3 region is CATSDLGEDNGYTF. CDR3 DNA: TGTGCCACCAGTGATCTTGGGGAGGATAATGGCTACACCTTC.

This clonotype was seen only a few times. This rearrangement joins TRBV20-1 to TRBJ2-3; D possibly matches TRBD1 or TRBD2 (5 bases each). CDR1 is DFQATT, CDR2 SNEGSKA, per germline (reference sequence). The CDR3 loop spans 16 amino acids. The V end lost 6 bases, the J end lost 3 bases, and 22 bases lay between the germline ends. The CDR3 sequence is CSAPSYFGTTTDTQYF. DNA for the CDR3: TGCAGTGCCCCCTCTTATTTTGGGACCACTACAGATACGCAGTATTTT.

The gene calls are TRBV20-1 and TRBJ2-1, with 14 nucleotides matching TRBD2. Trimming cost V 3 bases and J 4 bases; bases outside gene matches: 8. This CDR3 is 17 amino acids long. Looked up from germline, CDR1 is DFQATT and CDR2 is SNEGSKA (reference sequence). CDR3: CSARATSGGAFYNEQFF. CDR3 coding DNA: TGCAGTGCTAGGGCGACTAGCGGGGGGGCGTTTTACAATGAGCAGTTCTTC.

The rearrangement joins TRBV7-8 to TRBJ1-4, with TRBD1 matching over 10 bases. Trimming took 5 bases from V and 7 from J; bases not matched to a gene: 7. This CDR3 region has 15 residues. CDR1 is SGHVS and CDR2 is FQNEAQ in the germline V gene. For the CDR3, the DNA is TGTGCCAGCAGCCAGGTGACAGGGGGCGTTGAAAAACTGTTTTTT. Its protein is CASSQVTGGVEKLFF. Combining the CDR3 with reference TRBV7-8 and TRBJ1-4 gives the whole variable domain GAGVSQSPRYKVAKRGQDVALRCDPISGHVSLFWYQQALGQGPEFLTYFQNEAQLDKSGLPSDRFFAERPEGSVSTLKIQRTQQEDSAVYLCASSQVTGGVEKLFFGSGTQLSVL.

This chain links TRBV2 with TRBJ2-5, with D perhaps TRBD2 (7 bases). The V and J ends lost 5 bases and 0 bases respectively, with 16 bases between them. This CDR3 has 16 amino acids. The germline CDR1 and CDR2 sequences are SNHLY and FYNNEI. Here the CDR3 DNA reads TGTGCCAGCAGTAGGGGGGGGGAGATGTACCAAGAGACCCAGTACTTC. The encoded protein is CASSRGGEMYQETQYF.

This clonotype was counted once. The chain couples TRBV5-1 to TRBJ1-5; no clear D gene. Germline loops: CDR1 SGHRS, CDR2 YFSETQ. CDR3 length: 15 amino acids. V was cut by 0 bases and J by 4 bases, with 11 bases left in between. The DNA of the CDR3 is TGCGCCAGCAGCTTGGATGGCCAGACTAATCAGCCCCAGCATTTT. Its protein is CASSLDGQTNQPQHF.

This clonotype was seen more than once but under ten times. V usage is TRBV24-1 and J usage is TRBJ1-5, with D unclear. Looked up from germline, CDR1 is KGHDR and CDR2 is SFDVKD. Trimming stripped 6 bases from V and 1 base from J, with 6 bases between. The CDR3 spans 13 residues. The CDR3 spells CATSFESNQPQHF. CDR3 coding DNA: TGTGCCACCAGTTTTGAAAGCAATCAGCCCCAGCATTTT.

The chain employs TRBV20-1 and TRBJ2-3, with 7 bases identical to TRBD2. This CDR3 region has 14 residues. The V and J ends lost 0 bases and 4 bases, in that order; junction bases with no gene match: 4. The germline V gene encodes CDR1 DFQATT and CDR2 SNEGSKA (reference sequence). The CDR3 bases are TGCAGTGCTAGAGATCGACTAGCCGCAGATACGCAGTATTTT. Residues: CSARDRLAADTQYF.

V gene TRBV2 combines with J gene TRBJ1-5, with D perhaps matching TRBD1 (6 bases). The germline V gene has CDR1 SNHLY and CDR2 FYNNEI. This CDR3 has 13 residues. Deletions cut 8 bases from V and 4 bases from J, with 12 bases between. For the CDR3, the DNA is TGTGCCAGCGGAAACAGGGTTAATCAGCCCCAGCATTTT. This translates into CASGNRVNQPQHF. The full variable domain, in which reference TRBV2 and TRBJ1-5 provide the parts outside the CDR3, is EPEVTQTPSHQVTQMGQEVILRCVPISNHLYFYWYRQILGQKVEFLVSFYNNEISEKSEIFDDQFSVERPDGSNFTLKIRSTKLEDSAMYFCASGNRVNQPQHFGDGTRLSIL.

This sequence joins TRBV20-1 and TRBJ1-2; TRBD1 matches at 9 bases. The CDR3 is made up of 13 amino acids. The germline V gene has CDR1 DFQATT and CDR2 SNEGSKA (reference sequence). J lost 6 bases, V lost 5 bases, and 7 bases had no gene match. The CDR3 DNA is TGCAGTGCTTGGAACAGGGGGCAGGATGGCTACACCTTC. Residues: CSAWNRGQDGYTF.

The V gene is TRBV12-3 or TRBV12-4, the J gene TRBJ2-7; D unresolved. V was shortened by 0 bases and J by 4 bases, with 7 bases between the two germline ends. The CDR3 sequence is 13 residues long. This CDR3 reads CASSLAGFYEQYF. The CDR3 region has the DNA TGTGCCAGCAGTTTAGCGGGATTTTACGAGCAGTACTTC.

The chain recombines TRBV5-1 with TRBJ2-2, with 8 bases matching TRBD1. The V and J ends lost 4 bases and 5 bases, in that order; junction bases with no gene match: 1. The CDR3 consists of 13 residues. Germline-derived CDR1 and CDR2 are SGHRS and YFSETQ. The CDR3 region is CASSRTGTGELFF. The CDR3, as DNA: TGCGCCAGCAGCCGGACAGGGACCGGGGAGCTGTTTTTT.

This clonotype was seen only a few times. The chain employs TRBV15 and TRBJ1-6; no firm D call. Germline V gene data show CDR1 as LNHNV and CDR2 as YYDKDF (reference sequence). The length of the CDR3 is 16 residues. The V and J ends lost 0 bases and 2 bases respectively, with 8 bases between them. The CDR3 protein is CATSRDKRAYNSPLHF. CDR3 in DNA: TGTGCCACCAGCAGAGATAAGCGGGCCTATAATTCACCCCTCCACTTT. Full variable domain (outside the CDR3, taken from reference TRBV15 and TRBJ1-6): DAMVIQNPRYQVTQFGKPVTLSCSQTLNHNVMYWYQQKSSQAPKLLFHYYDKDFNNEADTPDNFQSRRPNTSFCFLDIRSPGLGDTAMYLCATSRDKRAYNSPLHFGNGTRLTVT.

This clonotype has a single count. For the CDR3, the DNA is TGCAGTGCTAGACCTACAGGGTACTATGGCTACACCTTC. Its protein is CSARPTGYYGYTF. The chain has TRBV20-1 and TRBJ1-2; the D gene is possibly TRBD1 (6 bases). CDR1 DFQATT and CDR2 SNEGSKA come from the germline V gene (reference sequence). Trimming shortened V by 2 bases and J by 3 bases, and 10 bases separated the two germline ends. The CDR3 extends over 13 amino acids.

The V gene is TRBV30, the J gene TRBJ2-1; 7 bases map to TRBD1. The CDR3 runs 13 residues. Per germline, CDR1 GTSNPN and CDR2 SVGIG (reference sequence). V shed 2 bases and J 5 bases; nucleotides not matched to a gene: 3. CDR3 loop: CAWSRDRDNEQFF. CDR3 nucleotide sequence: TGTGCCTGGAGTCGGGACAGAGACAATGAGCAGTTCTTC.

The rearrangement joins TRBV7-9 to TRBJ2-3; 8 bases fit TRBD2. Trimming took 3 bases from V and 0 from J; bases not matched to a gene: 5. Per germline, CDR1 SEHNR and CDR2 FQNEAQ (reference sequence). The CDR3 runs to 16 residues. The CDR3: CASSFYSGASTDTQYF. The CDR3 DNA reads as TGTGCCAGCAGCTTTTATAGCGGGGCTAGCACAGATACGCAGTATTTT. Drawing the rest from reference TRBV7-9 and TRBJ2-3, the complete variable domain is DTGVSQNPRHKITKRGQNVTFRCDPISEHNRLYWYRQTLGQGPEFLTYFQNEAQLEKSRLLSDRFSAERPKGSFSTLEIQRTEQGDSAMYLCASSFYSGASTDTQYFGPGTRLTVL.

V gene TRBV5-6 combines with J gene TRBJ1-2, with D possibly matching TRBD1 (5 bases). Germline CDR1 and CDR2: SGHDT and YYEEEE. V lost 4 bases and J 8 bases, leaving 12 bases between the germline ends. The CDR3 has 12 amino acids. CDR3 DNA: TGTGCCAGCAGCGCTCAGGGAGACGGCTACACCTTC. This translates into CASSAQGDGYTF.

V gene TRBV7-2 combines with J gene TRBJ1-2; the match to TRBD1 covers 8 bases. Losses at the gene ends were 5 bases for V and 5 bases for J; bases not matched to a gene: 7. Germline CDR1 is SGHTA and CDR2 is FQGNSA. The CDR3 contains 14 residues. In DNA form, the CDR3 reads TGTGCCAGCAGCCCTAGGACAGGGAGTTATGGCTACACCTTC. Translated, it gives CASSPRTGSYGYTF.

This clonotype was found once. The chain joins TRBV2 to TRBJ1-1; D may be TRBD1 (6 bases). CDR3 length: 13 amino acids. Germline V gene lookup returns CDR1 SNHLY and CDR2 FYNNEI. Deletions cut 5 bases from V and 5 bases from J, with 12 bases between. The CDR3 sequence is CASSLNRVTEAFF. CDR3 nucleotide sequence: TGTGCCAGCAGTCTAAACAGGGTTACTGAAGCTTTCTTT.

The gene calls are TRBV10-3 and TRBJ2-5; 11 bases fit TRBD1. Germline CDR1 is ENHRY and CDR2 is SYGVKD. CDR3 length: 14 residues. V lost 4 bases to trimming and J lost 5 bases; unmatched junction nucleotides: 3. As DNA, the CDR3 is TGTGCCATCAGTGTGGGGACAGGGGGGGAGACCCAGTACTTC. Translation: CAISVGTGGETQYF.

The chain is built from TRBV4-2 and TRBJ1-3, with D possibly matching TRBD1 (6 bases). The CDR3 length is 17 residues. The germline gives CDR1 LGHNA, CDR2 YNFKEQ. Trimming removed 1 base at V and 0 bases at J, with 13 bases between. The CDR3 loop is CASSQGVYRDSGNTIYF. CDR3 DNA: TGTGCCAGCAGCCAAGGGGTCTACAGGGACTCTGGAAACACCATATATTTT.

The chain uses TRBV7-2 and TRBJ2-3, with 8 bases matching TRBD2. The V gene end was trimmed by 5 bases and the J gene end by 4 bases; junction bases not matched to a gene: 14. The CDR3 totals 17 residues. Germline V lookup: CDR1 SGHTA, CDR2 FQGNSA. The CDR3 region has the DNA TGTGCCAGCAGCCTTGGAAGACTGGGACTAGTAGCAGATACGCAGTATTTT. Protein sequence: CASSLGRLGLVADTQYF.

For this clonotype: The junction departs from germline at one end; a sequencing error may be responsible. This rearrangement joins TRBV20-1 to TRBJ2-1; 12 nucleotides match TRBD2. The CDR3 spans 15 residues. CDR1 and CDR2 from the germline V gene are DFQATT and SNEGSKA (reference sequence). CDR3 amino acids: CSARDSGLAGTERFF. The CDR3 nucleotides are TGCAGTGCTAGAGATTCCGGACTAGCGGGGACTGAGCGGTTCTTC.

This chain links TRBV11-2 with TRBJ1-3; tentatively, D is TRBD1 (6 bases). This CDR3 comprises 13 residues. CDR1 is SGHAT and CDR2 is FQNNGV in the germline V gene. V gave up 5 bases and J gave up 3 bases, with 8 bases separating them. The CDR3 coding sequence is TGTGCCAGCAGCACAGGGTTTGGAAACACCATATATTTT. Its translation is CASSTGFGNTIYF.